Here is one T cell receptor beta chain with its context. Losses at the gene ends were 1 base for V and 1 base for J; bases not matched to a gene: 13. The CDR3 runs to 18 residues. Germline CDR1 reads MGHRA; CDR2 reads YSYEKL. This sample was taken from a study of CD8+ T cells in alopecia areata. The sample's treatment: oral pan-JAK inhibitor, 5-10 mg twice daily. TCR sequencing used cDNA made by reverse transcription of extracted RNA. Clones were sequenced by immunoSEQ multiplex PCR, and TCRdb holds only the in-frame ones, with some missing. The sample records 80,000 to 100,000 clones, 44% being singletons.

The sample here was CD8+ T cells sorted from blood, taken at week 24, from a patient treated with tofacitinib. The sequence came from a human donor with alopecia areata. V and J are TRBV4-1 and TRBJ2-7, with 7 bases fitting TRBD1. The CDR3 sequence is CASSQVWGPGDSSYEQYF. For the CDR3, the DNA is TGCGCCAGCAGCCAAGTATGGGGCCCCGGGGACAGTTCCTACGAGCAGTACTTC.